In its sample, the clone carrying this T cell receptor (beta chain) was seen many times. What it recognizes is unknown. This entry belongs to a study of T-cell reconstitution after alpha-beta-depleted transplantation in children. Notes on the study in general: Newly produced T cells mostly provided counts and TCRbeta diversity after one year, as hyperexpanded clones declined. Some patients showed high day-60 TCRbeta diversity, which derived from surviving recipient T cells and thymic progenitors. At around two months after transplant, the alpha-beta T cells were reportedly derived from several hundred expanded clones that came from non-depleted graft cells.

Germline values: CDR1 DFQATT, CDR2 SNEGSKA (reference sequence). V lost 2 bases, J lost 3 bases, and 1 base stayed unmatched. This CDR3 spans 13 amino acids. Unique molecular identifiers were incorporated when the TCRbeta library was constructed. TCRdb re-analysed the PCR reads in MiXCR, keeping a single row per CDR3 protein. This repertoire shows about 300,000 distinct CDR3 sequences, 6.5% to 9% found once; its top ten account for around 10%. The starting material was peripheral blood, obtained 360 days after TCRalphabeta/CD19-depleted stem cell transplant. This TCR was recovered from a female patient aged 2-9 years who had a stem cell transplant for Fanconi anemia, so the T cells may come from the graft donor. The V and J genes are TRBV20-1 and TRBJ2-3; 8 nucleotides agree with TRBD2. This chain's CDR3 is CSARLAGTDTQYF. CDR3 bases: TGCAGTGCTAGATTAGCGGGAACAGATACGCAGTATTTT.